Listed below are T cell receptor beta chains from one sample, sequenced in a study of cytomegalovirus exposure and HLA in healthy donors. The data were produced by immunoSEQ multiplex PCR, yet TCRdb's version contains in-frame clones alone and is incomplete. Among roughly 57,000 clones, 93% were seen once, and the ten largest hold about 1.5%. The sequencing sample was made of PBMCs. These receptors came from a young woman in good health and CMV-seropositive. Each CDR3 is given with its conserved first and last residue. The order of the fields is CDR3 protein, J gene, V gene.

CDR3: CASSPGTGLNSNQPQHF; J: TRBJ1-5; V: TRBV11-2
CDR3: CASSASGRGGVDEQFF; J: TRBJ2-1; V: TRBV4-2
CDR3: CASSLDTGGRETQYF; J: TRBJ2-5; V: TRBV11-1
CDR3: CASSLSWTRKDTQYF; J: TRBJ2-3; V: TRBV27
CDR3: CASSQGIPPWGYTF; J: TRBJ1-2; V: TRBV25-1
CDR3: CASSLSRFSYEQYF; J: TRBJ2-7; V: TRBV5-8
CDR3: CASSLQGTWNTGELFF; J: TRBJ2-2; V: TRBV6-5
CDR3: CASSEADRNNEQFF; J: TRBJ2-1; V: TRBV6-1
CDR3: CASTPLGPLEAFF; J: TRBJ1-1; V: TRBV7-6
CDR3: CASSLRTGYGCTF; J: TRBJ1-2; V: TRBV13
CDR3: CSVEPGQGTIQYF; J: TRBJ2-4; V: TRBV29-1
CDR3: CASSATGSSGANVLTF; J: TRBJ2-6; V: TRBV9
CDR3: CSVATGYLRQAFF; J: TRBJ1-1; V: TRBV29-1
CDR3: CASSSRGAGTEAFF; J: TRBJ1-1; V: TRBV9
CDR3: CSVSGTGIAFF; J: TRBJ1-1; V: TRBV29-1
CDR3: CASSLSSAGLTNYGYTF; J: TRBJ1-2; V: TRBV28
CDR3: CASSRLAGKINEQFF; J: TRBJ2-1; V: TRBV19
CDR3: CASSHVGGTLNTEAFF; J: TRBJ1-1; V: TRBV14
CDR3: CASSPTGVSGNTIYF; J: TRBJ1-3; V: TRBV7-9
CDR3: CASRKQGMNTEAFF; J: TRBJ1-1; V: TRBV6-6
CDR3: CASSRQFNNSPLHF; J: TRBJ1-6; V: TRBV28
CDR3: CSASDIGGQYF; J: TRBJ2-7; V: TRBV20-1
CDR3: CAWSVQAAGQFF; J: TRBJ2-1; V: TRBV30
CDR3: CASSQVGATSHQPQHF; J: TRBJ1-5; V: TRBV4-1
CDR3: CASSLFNSHTGELFF; J: TRBJ2-2; V: TRBV7-2
CDR3: CASSFGGYGYTF; J: TRBJ1-2; V: TRBV28
CDR3: CSVERQLSGNTIYF; J: TRBJ1-3; V: TRBV29-1
CDR3: CASSLTSQTPGQLNTGELFF; J: TRBJ2-2; V: TRBV18
CDR3: CASKKQGAADTQYF; J: TRBJ2-3; V: TRBV6-4
CDR3: CSARQREPYEQYF; J: TRBJ2-7; V: TRBV29-1
CDR3: CASSQFYSGQGGGYTF; J: TRBJ1-2; V: TRBV4-3
CDR3: CAIPWGGASYGYTF; J: TRBJ1-2; V: TRBV7-9
CDR3: CASSYGLAADTQYF; J: TRBJ2-3; V: TRBV7-2
CDR3: CSGGQGFVNTEAFF; J: TRBJ1-1; V: TRBV29-1
CDR3: CASRRSRGGYTGELFF; J: TRBJ2-2; V: TRBV2
CDR3: CASRATGVNEKLFF; J: TRBJ1-4; V: TRBV27
CDR3: CASSPSSGTGGGQPQHF; J: TRBJ1-5; V: TRBV7-2
CDR3: CASSGVQIPNQPQHF; J: TRBJ1-5; V: TRBV28
CDR3: CASSQEGHYGYTF; J: TRBJ1-2; V: TRBV4-3
CDR3: CASSLGRILAVEETQYF; J: TRBJ2-5; V: TRBV5-1
CDR3: CATSRSRQLMNTEAFF; J: TRBJ1-1; V: TRBV15
CDR3: CASRHETRTGTEAFF; J: TRBJ1-1; V: TRBV6-6
CDR3: CASSFQGNSYEQYF; J: TRBJ2-7; V: TRBV7-6
CDR3: CASSLNWLAGYTGELFF; J: TRBJ2-2; V: TRBV9
CDR3: CASSIGQGQPQHF; J: TRBJ1-5; V: TRBV7-9
CDR3: CASSLRGQRGNTIYF; J: TRBJ1-3; V: TRBV28
CDR3: CASLRLHSSYNEQFF; J: TRBJ2-1; V: TRBV7-8
CDR3: CASRSGMNTEAFF; J: TRBJ1-1; V: TRBV7-2
CDR3: CASRNQGTGGARVYGYTF; J: TRBJ1-2; V: TRBV27
CDR3: CSVDPTGTYEQYF; J: TRBJ2-7; V: TRBV29-1
CDR3: CASSFWGQGNEKLFF; J: TRBJ1-4; V: TRBV5-6
CDR3: CASSLVGQGYGYTF; J: TRBJ1-2; V: TRBV5-6
CDR3: CASSLSDRLNQPQHF; J: TRBJ1-5; V: TRBV28
CDR3: CASSDERQLLGLFF; J: TRBJ1-4; V: TRBV2
CDR3: CASSETGTNTGELFF; J: TRBJ2-2; V: TRBV2
CDR3: CASSEWADSSGANVLTF; J: TRBJ2-6; V: TRBV2
CDR3: CASSEGTGGQPQHF; J: TRBJ1-5; V: TRBV6-1
CDR3: CASSPGPFGGQQDTQYF; J: TRBJ2-3; V: TRBV5-4
CDR3: CASSLGGTGTEAFF; J: TRBJ1-1; V: TRBV28